Following are 18 T cell receptor beta chains from one sample sequenced in a study of T cell repertoires in cytomegalovirus infection. No antigens are known for them. From the reads, TCRdb called clonotypes with MiXCR, one entry per CDR3 protein. The sample holds more than 65,000 distinct CDR3 sequences, about 45% seen once. The specimen comprised CD8+ T cells from cultured PBMCs, sampled from culture after CMV antigen stimulation. These receptors all come from a human donor in good health (CMV status not recorded). Some clones in this sample may be carry-over from other donors' samples.

This clonotype came up many times. The chain uses TRBV9 and TRBJ1-1, with D unresolved. The length of the CDR3 is 13 residues. CDR1 SGDLS and CDR2 YYNGEE come from the germline V gene. V was shortened by 0 bases and J by 0 bases, with 3 bases between the two germline ends. CDR3 amino acids: CASSVDMNTEAFF. Written as DNA, the CDR3 is TGTGCCAGCAGCGTAGATATGAACACTGAAGCTTTCTTT.

The chain's CDR3 is CSARGPTRIDGYTF. The DNA of the CDR3 is TGCAGTGCTAGGGGCCCCACTAGGATCGATGGCTACACCTTC. The chain links TRBV20-1 to TRBJ1-2; D is uncertain. V lost 3 bases and J lost 6, with 17 bases in between. There are 14 residues in the CDR3. Germline V lookup: CDR1 DFQATT, CDR2 SNEGSKA (reference sequence).

Ten or more counts support this clonotype. The chain recombines TRBV5-4 with TRBJ2-5; D is tentatively TRBD1 or TRBD2 (5 bases each). The CDR3 consists of 16 residues. V lost 5 bases and J lost 4, with 21 bases in between. Germline V gene lookup returns CDR1 SGHNT and CDR2 YYREEE (reference sequence). The CDR3 here is CASSRGPRESSETQYF. As DNA, the CDR3 is TGTGCCAGCAGTCGGGGCCCCCGGGAATCATCAGAGACCCAGTACTTC.

This clonotype was recorded a few times. The CDR3 DNA follows: TGTGCCAGCAGCCCCGGGACTAGCGGGCCAAATCCCTACGAGCAGTACTTC. This encodes CASSPGTSGPNPYEQYF. The V call is TRBV7-8, the J call TRBJ2-7; TRBD2 aligns across 12 bases. The CDR3 extends over 17 amino acids. Germline V CDR1 and CDR2: SGHVS, FQNEAQ. With 5 bases clipped from V and 2 bases from J, the junction kept 10 bases outside the gene matches.

This clonotype has a handful of counts. V gene TRBV28 combines with J gene TRBJ2-1; D is uncertain. This CDR3 has 14 residues. Germline CDR1 MDHEN, CDR2 SYDVKM. Trimming pared 7 bases from V and 3 bases from J, leaving 13 bases between. The CDR3 DNA reads as TGTGCCAGCACTAAACCCGACAACTACAATGAGCAGTTCTTC. It codes for CASTKPDNYNEQFF. The full variable domain, with the rest looked up from reference TRBV28 and TRBJ2-1, is DVKVTQSSRYLVKRTGEKVFLECVQDMDHENMFWYRQDPGLGLRLIYFSYDVKMKEKGDIPEGYSVSREKKERFSLILESASTNQTSMYLCASTKPDNYNEQFFGPGTRLTVL.

The V call is TRBV4-1, the J call TRBJ2-1, with D tentatively TRBD1 or TRBD2 (5 bases each). Germline V CDR1 and CDR2: MGHRA, YSYEKL. The CDR3 totals 19 residues. Trimming pared 0 bases from V and 0 bases from J, leaving 18 bases between. Here the CDR3 DNA reads TGCGCCAGCAGCCAAGACCTTACCCCAGGGACCCTCTCCTACAATGAGCAGTTCTTC. It codes for CASSQDLTPGTLSYNEQFF.

This clonotype was seen a few times. The chain couples TRBV28 to TRBJ1-5; TRBD1 aligns across 9 bases. The germline V gene has CDR1 MDHEN and CDR2 SYDVKM. This CDR3 region has 16 residues. The ends lost 5 bases at V and 1 base at J; junction bases unmatched: 6. The CDR3 spells CASSPWTGVSNQPQHF. The CDR3 bases are TGTGCCAGCAGTCCCTGGACAGGGGTGAGCAATCAGCCCCAGCATTTT.

V and J are TRBV3-1 and TRBJ2-5; the D gene could be TRBD1 or TRBD2 (6 bases each). Trimming shortened V by 4 bases and J by 1 base, and 10 bases separated the two germline ends. The CDR3 consists of 14 residues. CDR1 is LGHDT and CDR2 is YNNKEL in the germline V gene (reference sequence). CDR3 DNA sequence: TGTGCCAGCAGCCCCGGAGGGGGCCAAGAGACCCAGTACTTC. Amino acid sequence: CASSPGGGQETQYF.

V is TRBV5-1 and J is TRBJ1-1; 9 bases are a match to TRBD1. The V gene end was trimmed by 3 bases and the J gene end by 2 bases; junction bases not matched to a gene: 2. The CDR3 runs to 14 residues. Germline V gene sequence: CDR1 SGHRS, CDR2 YFSETQ. Here the CDR3 reads CASSWTGDNTEAFF. In nucleotides, the CDR3 is TGCGCCAGCAGCTGGACAGGGGATAACACTGAAGCTTTCTTT.

The chain uses TRBV7-8 and TRBJ1-5; 7 bases are a match to TRBD1. The CDR3 extends over 14 amino acids. Trimming removed 7 bases from V and 1 base from J; junction bases left unmatched: 4. The germline CDR1 and CDR2 sequences are SGHVS and FQNEAQ. CDR3 protein: CASKGALSNQPQHF. CDR3 coding DNA: TGTGCCAGCAAGGGGGCTTTGAGCAATCAGCCCCAGCATTTT.

This clonotype was seen a few times. The chain uses TRBV7-8 and TRBJ2-7; 7 nucleotides line up with TRBD2. Per the germline V gene, CDR1 is SGHVS and CDR2 is FQNEAQ. V dropped 1 base and J dropped 2; count of bases not matched to a gene: 5. CDR3 length equals 15 residues. The CDR3 loop is CASSLELAATYEQYF. In DNA form, the CDR3 reads TGTGCCAGCAGCTTAGAGCTAGCGGCCACCTACGAGCAGTACTTC. Complete variable domain (other parts from reference TRBV7-8 and TRBJ2-7): GAGVSQSPRYKVAKRGQDVALRCDPISGHVSLFWYQQALGQGPEFLTYFQNEAQLDKSGLPSDRFFAERPEGSVSTLKIQRTQQEDSAVYLCASSLELAATYEQYFGPGTRLTVT.

The table lists this clonotype with a count of one. The V and J genes are TRBV11-2 and TRBJ2-3; 9 nucleotides match TRBD2. The V gene's germline CDR1 is SGHAT and CDR2 FQNNGV. The CDR3 is made up of 16 amino acids. J gave up 0 bases and V 0 bases, and 1 base lay outside the gene matches. CDR3 DNA: TGTGCCAGCAGCTTAGAAGCGGGGGGTAGCACAGATACGCAGTATTTT. This gives the protein CASSLEAGGSTDTQYF.

The V call is TRBV28, the J call TRBJ2-5; D ambiguous. Germline CDR1 is MDHEN and CDR2 is SYDVKM. Trimming cost V 6 bases and J 1 base, with 18 bases left between them. The CDR3 is 16 residues long. The CDR3 reads CASSSTSRQIQETQYF. In DNA form, the CDR3 reads TGTGCCAGCAGCTCCACGTCGCGGCAAATCCAAGAGACCCAGTACTTC.

This clonotype was picked up a small number of times. This chain connects TRBV10-2 to TRBJ2-5, with D possibly TRBD1 on 5 matching bases. The CDR3 is 16 residues long. Trimming removed 0 bases at V and 0 bases at J, with 11 bases between. Germline V gene sequence: CDR1 WSHSY, CDR2 SAAADI. CDR3 residues: CASSESGPWDQETQYF. The CDR3 region has the DNA TGCGCCAGCAGTGAGTCGGGGCCCTGGGACCAAGAGACCCAGTACTTC.

This clonotype has more than one count but fewer than ten. V usage is TRBV6-4 and J usage is TRBJ1-1; D is unresolved. Trimming cost V 2 bases and J 1 base, with 20 bases left between them. Per germline, CDR1 MRHNA and CDR2 SNTAGT. CDR3 length: 18 amino acids. CDR3 sequence reads: CASSDPRLSVSENTEAFF. CDR3 DNA sequence: TGTGCCAGCAGTGACCCACGACTCAGTGTGTCCGAGAACACTGAAGCTTTCTTT.

The J gene is TRBJ2-1, the V gene TRBV2, with 7 nucleotides matching TRBD2. The CDR3 spans 14 residues. With 3 bases clipped from V and 6 bases from J, the junction kept 5 bases outside the gene matches. Germline lookup yields CDR1 SNHLY and CDR2 FYNNEI. CDR3 loop: CASSDRTSINEQFF. The CDR3 region has the DNA TGTGCCAGCAGTGATCGGACTAGTATCAATGAGCAGTTCTTC.

The rearrangement uses TRBV28 and TRBJ2-3; 7 nucleotides match TRBD2. Germline trimming cut 7 bases from V and 1 base from J; bases unmatched to any gene: 11. The germline CDR1 and CDR2 sequences are MDHEN and SYDVKM. There are 16 residues in the CDR3. CDR3 sequence reads: CASKIWEGLGTDTQYF. DNA for the CDR3: TGTGCCAGCAAAATATGGGAGGGCCTAGGCACAGATACGCAGTATTTT.

The chain combines TRBV30 with TRBJ2-1; D not certain. The CDR3 consists of 15 residues. V was pared by 0 bases and J by 0 bases, with 9 bases between. Germline loops: CDR1 GTSNPN, CDR2 SVGIG (reference sequence). CDR3 sequence (DNA): TGTGCCTGGAGTGTAGGGCAGAGCTCCTACAATGAGCAGTTCTTC. It is translated as CAWSVGQSSYNEQFF.